The source of this T cell receptor (beta chain) is a study of tissue T cells after allogeneic stem cell transplantation. Study details: Pathologist review favored tissue samples showing histologically apparent lymphocytes. General study points: In patients and mice, blood and spleen missed much of tissue repertoire. Motif-based clustering found tissue-specific repertoire signatures shared across patients, though few clones were shared.

Comparators were a few non-transplant cancer patients without known GI disease. Points on this clone: The antigen remains unidentified.

The protocol was immunoSEQ multiplex PCR, while the TCRdb copy is restricted to in-frame clones and leaves out a portion. The top ten clones hold 15% to 20% of a sample with more than 8,000 clones, approximately 60% of them seen once. The source was tissue from the jejunum, collected at autopsy. This receptor was taken from a female donor of 60 years or more with lung cancer.

In DNA form, the CDR3 reads TGTGCCAGCAGCCAAGTGGAGGGGCCTTATCAGCCCCAGCATTTT. Encoded protein: CASSQVEGPYQPQHF. The V call is TRBV4-2, the J call TRBJ1-5; TRBD1 is a possible D gene (5 bases). The CDR3 is 15 amino acids. The V gene's germline CDR1 is LGHNA and CDR2 YNFKEQ. V was cut by 1 base and J by 5 bases, with 12 bases left in between.